This entry concerns a single T cell receptor (beta chain). This sample stems from a study of somatic mutations in cytotoxic T cells in rheumatoid arthritis. About the research overall: The authors flow-sorted some V beta antibody-stained T-cell populations at nearly 100% purity, including V beta1+ cells that they sequenced for TCRB.

Measured with immunoSEQ multiplex PCR; TCRdb has only the in-frame clones, and not every one. The sample yields 15,000 to 20,000 clones, over 70% seen once. The CDR3 has 15 amino acids. After removal of 3 bases from V and 7 bases from J, the junction contained 8 bases not matched to a gene. Germline V gene sequence: CDR1 GTSNPN, CDR2 SVGIG (reference sequence). What was sequenced was CD8+ T cells sorted from blood. The rearrangement links TRBV30 to TRBJ2-1, with 11 nucleotides matching TRBD2. This clonotype was sampled from a woman between 50 and 59 years old in good health. CDR3 region: CAWRELAGDGNEQFF. The CDR3 DNA reads TGTGCCTGGAGGGAACTAGCGGGAGACGGGAATGAGCAGTTCTTC.